The source of this T cell receptor (beta chain) is a study of glioma-infiltrating T cells after dendritic cell vaccination. Study-wide background: Dendritic cells derived from monocytes and pulsed with autologous tumor lysate formed the vaccine.

Input was around 2.1 ug genomic DNA, or all available if less. Data came from immunoSEQ multiplex PCR; TCRdb stores just in-frame clones and leaves some out. This sample has around 96,000 clones, with about four fifths found just once. The clonotype comes from a human donor with glioblastoma. The material sequenced was blood, taken before dendritic cell vaccination.

In DNA form, the CDR3 reads TGCGCCAGCAGCTTGTCAGGGCCCGTAGGAAGACTGTTTTTT. Its translation is CASSLSGPVGRLFF. The chain employs TRBV5-1 and TRBJ1-4, with D possibly TRBD1 on 5 matching bases. The CDR3 totals 14 residues. Germline CDR1 reads SGHRS; CDR2 reads YFSETQ. V was clipped by 1 base and J by 13 bases, with 17 bases between them.